This TCR beta chain was captured in a study of Graves' ophthalmopathy and Graves' hyperthyroidism. General study results and limits: Progression of ophthalmopathy was predicted by the model with 60% to 71% sensitivity and just under 75% specificity. Between ophthalmopathy and stable hyperthyroidism, a 13-signature model drew a separation with nearly 90% sensitivity and around 80% specificity.

RNA transcripts served as template for amplifying TCR beta CDR3 sequences. RT-PCR with HTBI primers came first, then second-round multiplex PCR. TCRdb processed the multiplex PCR reads anew with MiXCR; each CDR3 protein has one entry. The table has hundreds of thousands of distinct CDR3 sequences, about 20% seen once. Symptoms, serum thyroxine and TRAb, thyroid ultrasound, and orbital computed tomography formed the diagnostic basis. The source of the PBMCs was 9.5 to 10 ml of fresh peripheral blood. Regarding this clonotype: Its antigen is not identified.

Germline V gene sequence: CDR1 SGHAT, CDR2 FQDESV (reference sequence). This CDR3 has 18 amino acids. The V segment lost 5 bases and the J segment 4 bases; nucleotides outside the gene matches: 15. This sequence joins TRBV11-1 and TRBJ2-7, with 12 bases fitting TRBD1. The sample consisted of peripheral blood. This TCR derives from a woman under 30 with stable Graves' hyperthyroidism. Some clones in this sample may be carry-over from other donors' samples. DNA of the CDR3: TGTGCCAGCAGCACCCGGGACAGGGGGCCGGATTTCCCTTACGAGCAGTACTTC. Translation: CASSTRDRGPDFPYEQYF.